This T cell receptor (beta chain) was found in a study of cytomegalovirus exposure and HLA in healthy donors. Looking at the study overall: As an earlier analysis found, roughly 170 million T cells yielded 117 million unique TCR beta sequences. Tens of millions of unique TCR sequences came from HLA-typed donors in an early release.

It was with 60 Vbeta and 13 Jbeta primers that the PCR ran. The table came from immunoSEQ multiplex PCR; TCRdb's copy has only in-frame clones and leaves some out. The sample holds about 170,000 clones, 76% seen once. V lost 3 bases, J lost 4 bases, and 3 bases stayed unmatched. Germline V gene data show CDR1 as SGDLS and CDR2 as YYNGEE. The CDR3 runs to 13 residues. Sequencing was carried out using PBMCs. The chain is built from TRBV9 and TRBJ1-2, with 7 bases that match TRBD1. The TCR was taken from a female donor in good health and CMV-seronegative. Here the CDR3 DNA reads TGTGCCAGCAGCGGGGGACAGCTCTATGGCTACACCTTC. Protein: CASSGGQLYGYTF.